The T cell receptor beta chain under discussion was sequenced for a study of shared clonotypes between healthy human individuals. Study-wide background: Two women and a few men aged 18 to 49 made up the donors. Study findings and constraints: Genetic and exposure-history diversity was limited by the small donor number. A handful of donors showed sharing of around 5% of naive CD4 clonotypes. Clonotype sharing levels among donors were expected to vary with sequencing depth.

Repertoires were generated with immunoSEQ multiplex PCR, while TCRdb's copy carries only in-frame clones and drops some. Of approximately 2.1 million clones in the sample, just over 90% are singletons; the top ten hold around 0.4%. In the case of this clone: The antigen remains unidentified.

Trimming at V came to 0 bases and at J to 7 bases, leaving 7 bases not matched to a gene. Germline assignment: CDR1 LGHNA and CDR2 YNFKEQ. This CDR3 is 15 amino acids long. This sequence was found in a man aged 18-30 years in good health. Some clones in this sample may be carry-over from other donors' samples. The rearrangement links TRBV4-2 to TRBJ2-5, with TRBD1 matching over 8 bases. The source material was naive CD4+ T cells from PBMCs. The sample's subset: CD45RA+ positively selected. The CDR3 DNA reads as TGTGCCAGCAGCCAAGAATCGCAGGGGGCGGGGACCCAGTACTTC. Translation gives CASSQESQGAGTQYF.